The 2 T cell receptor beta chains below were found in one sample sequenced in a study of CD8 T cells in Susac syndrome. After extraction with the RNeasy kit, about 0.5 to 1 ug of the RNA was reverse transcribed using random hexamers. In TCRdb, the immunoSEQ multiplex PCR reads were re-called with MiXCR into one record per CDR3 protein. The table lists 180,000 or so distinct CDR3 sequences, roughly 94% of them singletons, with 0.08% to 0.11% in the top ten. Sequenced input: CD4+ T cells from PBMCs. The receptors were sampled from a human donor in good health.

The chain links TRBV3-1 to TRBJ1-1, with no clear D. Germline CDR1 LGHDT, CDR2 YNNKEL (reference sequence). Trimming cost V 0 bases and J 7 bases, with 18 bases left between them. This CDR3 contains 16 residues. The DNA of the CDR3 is TGTGCCAGCAGCCAAGATCGTTTTGTGAAGCGGAATGAAGCTTTCTTT. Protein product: CASSQDRFVKRNEAFF. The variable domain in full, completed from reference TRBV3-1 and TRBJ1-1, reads DTAVSQTPKYLVTQMGNDKSIKCEQNLGHDTMYWYKQDSKKFLKIMFSYNNKELIINETVPNRFSPKSPDKAHLNLHINSLELGDSAVYFCASSQDRFVKRNEAFFGQGTRLTVV.

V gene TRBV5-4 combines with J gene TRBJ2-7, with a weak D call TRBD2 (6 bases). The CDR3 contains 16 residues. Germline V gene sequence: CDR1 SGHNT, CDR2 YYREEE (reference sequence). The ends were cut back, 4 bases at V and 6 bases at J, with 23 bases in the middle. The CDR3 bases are TGTGCCAGCAGCCCATACTCCGGGGAGGTAACGCGCGAGCAGTACTTC. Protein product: CASSPYSGEVTREQYF.